These 6 T cell receptor beta chains originate from one sample sequenced in a study of blood T cell repertoires in COVID-19. Only in-frame clones appear in the TCRdb table, and some are missing; sequencing was by immunoSEQ multiplex PCR. The table records 140,000 to 150,000 clones, 75% to 90% of them present only once. The source material was peripheral blood. The receptors shown here come from a human donor in a cohort sampled during active COVID-19.

This clone was recorded a few times. The genes are TRBV28 and TRBJ1-2; unclear D gene. In germline, CDR1 is MDHEN, CDR2 SYDVKM. Between the trimmed V and J ends, which lost 6 bases and 4 bases, there was a span of 12 bases. The CDR3 has 13 amino acids. The CDR3 nucleotides are TGTGCCAGCAGGGCCGGGTCTCGCTATGGCTACACCTTC. Translated: CASRAGSRYGYTF.

This clone appeared a few times. The V gene is TRBV2, the J gene TRBJ2-7, with D maybe TRBD2 (7 bases). Per the germline V gene, CDR1 is SNHLY and CDR2 is FYNNEI. V gave up 6 bases and J gave up 3 bases, with 24 bases separating them. CDR3 length: 17 residues. The CDR3 DNA is TGTGCCAGCAGGCCGGGACACCCGCGGCTAGCGGTCTACGAGCAGTACTTC. As protein: CASRPGHPRLAVYEQYF.

V gene TRBV7-8 combines with J gene TRBJ2-2; D is unclear. The V gene's germline CDR1 is SGHVS and CDR2 FQNEAQ. Trimming removed 3 bases at V and 2 bases at J, with 7 bases between. The CDR3 runs to 14 residues. The CDR3 bases are TGTGCCAGCAGCTTCACTATTAACACCGGGGAGCTGTTTTTT. This sequence encodes CASSFTINTGELFF.

The chain links TRBV9 to TRBJ2-7, with D possibly TRBD2 on 5 matching bases. The CDR3 runs 15 residues. CDR1 and CDR2 from the germline V gene are SGDLS and YYNGEE. The V gene lost 0 bases and the J gene lost 2 bases, with 12 bases spanning the gap. This chain's CDR3 is CASSVAPGSTYEQYF. CDR3 DNA: TGTGCCAGCAGCGTAGCCCCGGGATCAACCTACGAGCAGTACTTC.

This clone was found once. V is TRBV5-1 and J is TRBJ2-2; a possible D gene is TRBD2 (6 bases). The CDR3 runs to 16 residues. Deletions cut 0 bases from V and 2 bases from J, with 11 bases between. CDR1 is SGHRS, CDR2 YFSETQ, per germline. The DNA for the CDR3 is TGCGCCAGCAGCTTGGTAGCGGACCTTAACACCGGGGAGCTGTTTTTT. This encodes CASSLVADLNTGELFF.

The chain joins TRBV7-9 to TRBJ2-1; 7 bases match TRBD2. CDR1 is SEHNR and CDR2 is FQNEAQ in the germline V gene (reference sequence). This CDR3 region has 13 residues. Trimming removed 1 base from V and 10 bases from J; junction bases left unmatched: 4. The CDR3 bases are TGTGCCAGCAGCTTAGGACTAGCCCAGGAGCAGTTCTTC. This gives the protein CASSLGLAQEQFF.